In its sample, the clone carrying this T cell receptor beta chain was seen a few times. CDR1 is MNHEY and CDR2 is SVGAGI in the germline V gene. The CDR3 spans 13 residues. Deletions cut 8 bases from V and 8 bases from J, with 16 bases between. The second PCR ran roughly 6 to 11 cycles with a sample-barcoded 5' primer and J-beta primers. TCRdb used MiXCR to reprocess the 5' RACE reads, holding one entry per CDR3 protein. The sample includes 780,000 or so distinct CDR3 sequences, about 25% of them seen just once. The data are from a study of blood T cells in healthy people across ages. Approximately 9 milliliters of peripheral blood were drawn from each donor into EDTA-treated tubes. In addition, the sample was reused for a study of T cells of mothers and their children.

The source material was blood. The TCR sequence derives from a boy younger than 18 in good health. The genes are TRBV6-5 and TRBJ1-5, with a tentative D call TRBD1 (6 bases). CDR3: CASGADRTKPQHF. CDR3 DNA: TGTGCCAGCGGGGCGGACAGAACAAAGCCCCAGCATTTT.